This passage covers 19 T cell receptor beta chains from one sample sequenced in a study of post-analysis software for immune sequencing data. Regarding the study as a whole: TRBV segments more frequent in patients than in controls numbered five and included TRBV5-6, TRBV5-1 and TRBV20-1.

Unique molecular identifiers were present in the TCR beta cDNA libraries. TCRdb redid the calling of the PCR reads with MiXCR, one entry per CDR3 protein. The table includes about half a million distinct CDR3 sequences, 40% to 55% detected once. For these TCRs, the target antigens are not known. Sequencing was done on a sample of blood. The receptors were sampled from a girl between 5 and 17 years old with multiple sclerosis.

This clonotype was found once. Written as DNA, the CDR3 is TGCGCCAGCAGCTCAAGGACAGGGGTCACCGGGGAGCTGTTTTTT. Its protein is CASSSRTGVTGELFF. The V call is TRBV5-1, the J call TRBJ2-2; 9 positions match TRBD1. This CDR3 spans 15 amino acids. V was clipped by 3 bases and J by 4 bases; unmatched bases: 4. Germline-derived CDR1 and CDR2 are SGHRS and YFSETQ.

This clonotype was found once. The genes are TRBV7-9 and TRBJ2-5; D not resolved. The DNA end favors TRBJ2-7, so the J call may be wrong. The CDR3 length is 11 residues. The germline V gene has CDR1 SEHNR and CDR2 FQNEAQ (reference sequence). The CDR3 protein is CASSFSLEQYF. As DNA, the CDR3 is TGTGCCAGCAGCTTTAGTCTCGAGCAGTACTTC.

CDR3 bases: TGTGCCAGCAGCCGAGCGGGAACCGGGTACAATGAGCAGTTCTTC. Translation: CASSRAGTGYNEQFF. The V call is TRBV6-1, the J call TRBJ2-1; 7 bases agree with TRBD2. The ends lost 6 bases at V and 4 bases at J; junction bases unmatched: 9. CDR1 is MNHNS and CDR2 is SASEGT in the germline V gene. The length of the CDR3 is 15 residues.

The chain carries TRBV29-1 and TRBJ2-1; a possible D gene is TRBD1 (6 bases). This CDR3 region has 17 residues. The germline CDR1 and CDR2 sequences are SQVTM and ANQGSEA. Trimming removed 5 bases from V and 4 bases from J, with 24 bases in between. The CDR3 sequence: CSVQRRSGAPIYNEQFF. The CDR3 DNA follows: TGCAGCGTTCAAAGGCGGTCAGGGGCCCCGATATACAATGAGCAGTTCTTC.

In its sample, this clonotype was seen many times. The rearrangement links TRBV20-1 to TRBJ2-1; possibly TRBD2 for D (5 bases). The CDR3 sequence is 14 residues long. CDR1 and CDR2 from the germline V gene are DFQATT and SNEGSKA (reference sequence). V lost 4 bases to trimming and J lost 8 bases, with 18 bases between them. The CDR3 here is CSAKSGFRRDEQFF. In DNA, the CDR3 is TGCAGTGCTAAGTCGGGATTTAGGCGCGATGAGCAGTTCTTC.

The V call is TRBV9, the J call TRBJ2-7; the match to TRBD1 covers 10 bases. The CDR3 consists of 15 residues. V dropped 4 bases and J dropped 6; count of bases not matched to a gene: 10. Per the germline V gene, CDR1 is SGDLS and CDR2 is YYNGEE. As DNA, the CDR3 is TGTGCCAGCAGCAACGGACAGGGGGAGCTCCGCGAGCAGTACTTC. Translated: CASSNGQGELREQYF. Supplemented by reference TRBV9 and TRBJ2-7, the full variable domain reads DSGVTQTPKHLITATGQRVTLRCSPRSGDLSVYWYQQSLDQGLQFLIQYYNGEERAKGNILERFSAQQFPDLHSELNLSSLELGDSALYFCASSNGQGELREQYFGPGTRLTVT.

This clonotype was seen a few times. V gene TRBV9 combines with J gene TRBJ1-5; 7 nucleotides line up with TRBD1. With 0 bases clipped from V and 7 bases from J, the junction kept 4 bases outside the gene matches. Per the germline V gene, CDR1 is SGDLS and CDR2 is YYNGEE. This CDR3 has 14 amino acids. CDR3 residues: CASSVAGGDQPQHF. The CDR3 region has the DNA TGTGCCAGCAGCGTAGCAGGGGGGGACCAGCCCCAGCATTTT.

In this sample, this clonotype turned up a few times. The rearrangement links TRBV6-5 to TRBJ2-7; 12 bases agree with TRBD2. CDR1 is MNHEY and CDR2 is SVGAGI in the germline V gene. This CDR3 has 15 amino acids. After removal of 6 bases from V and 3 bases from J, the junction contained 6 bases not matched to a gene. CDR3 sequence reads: CASRLGLAGHYEQYF. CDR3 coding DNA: TGTGCCAGCAGACTCGGACTAGCGGGGCACTACGAGCAGTACTTC.

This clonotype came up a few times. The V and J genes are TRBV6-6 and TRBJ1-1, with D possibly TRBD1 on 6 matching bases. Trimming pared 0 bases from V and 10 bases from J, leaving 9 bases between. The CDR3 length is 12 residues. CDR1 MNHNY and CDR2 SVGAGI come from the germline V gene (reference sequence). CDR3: CASSYSRGGAFF. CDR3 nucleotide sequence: TGTGCCAGCAGTTACTCGAGAGGGGGAGCTTTCTTT.

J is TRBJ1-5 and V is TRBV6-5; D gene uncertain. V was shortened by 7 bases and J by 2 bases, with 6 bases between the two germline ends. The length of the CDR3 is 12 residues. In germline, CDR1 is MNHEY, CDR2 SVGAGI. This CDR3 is CASTTGNQPQHF. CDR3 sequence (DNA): TGTGCCAGCACCACAGGCAATCAGCCCCAGCATTTT.

CDR3 amino acids: CSVDAVRETQYF. CDR3 sequence (DNA): TGCAGCGTTGACGCGGTTCGGGAGACCCAGTACTTC. The V call is TRBV29-1, the J call TRBJ2-5; D gene ambiguous. CDR1 and CDR2 (germline): SQVTM, ANQGSEA. The ends were cut back, 3 bases at V and 5 bases at J, with 10 bases in the middle. This CDR3 contains 12 residues.

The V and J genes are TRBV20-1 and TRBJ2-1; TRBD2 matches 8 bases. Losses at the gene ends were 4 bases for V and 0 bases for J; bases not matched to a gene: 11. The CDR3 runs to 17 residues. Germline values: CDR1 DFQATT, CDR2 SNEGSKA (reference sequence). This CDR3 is CSATRGLARSSYNEQFF. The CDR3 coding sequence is TGCAGTGCTACCCGTGGACTAGCCCGAAGCTCCTACAATGAGCAGTTCTTC.

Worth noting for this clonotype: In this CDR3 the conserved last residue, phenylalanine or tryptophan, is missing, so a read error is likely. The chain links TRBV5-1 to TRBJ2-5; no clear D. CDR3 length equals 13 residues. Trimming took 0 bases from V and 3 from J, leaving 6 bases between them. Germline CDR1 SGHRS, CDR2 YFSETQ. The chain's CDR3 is CASSLEGKETQYC. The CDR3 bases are TGCGCCAGCAGCTTGGAGGGCAAAGAGACCCAGTACTGC.

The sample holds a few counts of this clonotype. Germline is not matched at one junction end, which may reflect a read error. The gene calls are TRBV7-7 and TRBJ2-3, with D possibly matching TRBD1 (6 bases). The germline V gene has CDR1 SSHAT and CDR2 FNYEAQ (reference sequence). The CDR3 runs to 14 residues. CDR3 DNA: TGTGCTAGCAGCTTAAACAGGGAGTGGGATACGCAGTATTTT. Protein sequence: CASSLNREWDTQYF.

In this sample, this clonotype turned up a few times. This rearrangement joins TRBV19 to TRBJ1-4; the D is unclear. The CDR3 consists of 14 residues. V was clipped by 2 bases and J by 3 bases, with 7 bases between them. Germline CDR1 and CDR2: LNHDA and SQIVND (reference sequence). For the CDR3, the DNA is TGTGCCAGTAGTATACGGCTGGCTAATGAAAAACTGTTTTTT. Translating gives CASSIRLANEKLFF.

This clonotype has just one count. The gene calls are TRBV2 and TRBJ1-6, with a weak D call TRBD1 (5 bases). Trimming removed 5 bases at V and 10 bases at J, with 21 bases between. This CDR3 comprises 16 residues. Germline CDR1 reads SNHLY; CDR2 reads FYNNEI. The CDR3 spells CASSTHRDQSRSPLHF. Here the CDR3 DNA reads TGTGCCAGCAGTACCCACCGGGACCAAAGTAGGTCACCCCTCCACTTT.

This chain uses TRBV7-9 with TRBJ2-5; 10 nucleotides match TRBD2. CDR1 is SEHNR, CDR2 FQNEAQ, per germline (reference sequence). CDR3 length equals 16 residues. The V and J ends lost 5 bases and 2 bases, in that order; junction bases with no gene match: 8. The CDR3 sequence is CASSQGLADGQETQYF. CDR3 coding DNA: TGTGCCAGCAGCCAAGGACTAGCGGACGGGCAAGAGACCCAGTACTTC.

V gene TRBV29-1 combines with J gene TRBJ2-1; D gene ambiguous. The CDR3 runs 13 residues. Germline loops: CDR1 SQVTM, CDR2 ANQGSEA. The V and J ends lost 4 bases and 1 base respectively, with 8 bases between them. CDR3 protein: CSVVTQSYNEQFF. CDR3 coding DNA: TGCAGCGTTGTAACTCAATCCTACAATGAGCAGTTCTTC.

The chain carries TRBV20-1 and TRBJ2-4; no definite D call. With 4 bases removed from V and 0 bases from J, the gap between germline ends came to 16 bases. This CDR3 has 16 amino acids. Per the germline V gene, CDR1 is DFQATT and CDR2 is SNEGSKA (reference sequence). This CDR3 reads CSATTEPEIAKNIQYF. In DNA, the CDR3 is TGCAGTGCTACGACTGAGCCGGAGATAGCCAAAAACATTCAGTACTTC.